This note documents a single TCR beta chain sequence. The entry originates in a study of shared clonotypes between healthy human individuals. In germline, CDR1 is LNHNV, CDR2 YYDKDF (reference sequence). Unmatched junction bases numbered 4, after V lost 0 bases and J lost 5 bases. This CDR3 has 17 residues. Original processing methods: In the immunoSEQ data, sequences were junction-only and lacked quality scores, so filtering differed. Method: immunoSEQ multiplex PCR; TCRdb's copy keeps in-frame clones and lacks some. That table is the source of V, J and clone size, and D and trimming were worked out from the DNA. The table records more than 2,000,000 clones, 90% to 95% of them present only once. Donors had no recently reported acute infections or vaccinations and were HIV-negative. Only Caucasian adults living in Nashville, Tennessee served as donors.

The sequencing input was naive CD4+ T cells from PBMCs. Specified subset: CD45RA+ positively selected. The chain combines TRBV15 with TRBJ2-1; 13 nucleotides align to TRBD2. The source of this sequence is a man between 18 and 35 years old in good health. Some clones in this sample may be carry-over from other donors' samples. The CDR3 DNA reads TGTGCCACCAGCAGAGAGGCCGGACTAGCGGGAGACAATGAGCAGTTCTTC. This gives the protein CATSREAGLAGDNEQFF.